Listed here are 10 T cell receptor beta chains from one sample, sequenced in a study of blood T cell repertoires in COVID-19. Some clones are missing from TCRdb's copy, which holds only in-frame ones; the method was immunoSEQ multiplex PCR. This table holds around 180,000 clones, about 84% found once. Sequenced input: peripheral blood. The receptors stem from a young woman with acute or convalescent COVID-19.

This clone was counted between two and nine times. This chain connects TRBV15 to TRBJ1-4; 7 bases match TRBD1. V lost 5 bases, J lost 7 bases, and 7 bases stayed unmatched. Per the germline V gene, CDR1 is LNHNV and CDR2 is YYDKDF (reference sequence). This CDR3 comprises 14 residues. CDR3: CATSRRGIREKLFF. The CDR3 coding sequence is TGTGCCACCAGCCGCAGGGGGATTCGTGAAAAACTGTTTTTT.

This chain joins TRBV6-2 or TRBV6-3 and TRBJ1-2; D not certain. Germline values: CDR1 MNHEY, CDR2 SVGEGT. This CDR3 has 15 amino acids. The V and J ends lost 5 bases and 3 bases respectively, with 16 bases between them. This CDR3 reads CASSLPRGTDYGYTF. The CDR3 DNA reads as TGTGCCAGCAGTCTCCCTCGGGGTACAGACTATGGCTACACCTTC.

The chain is built from TRBV5-4 and TRBJ2-3; TRBD1 agrees at 8 bases. The CDR3 is 16 residues long. V trimming: 0 bases; J trimming: 7 bases; junction bases outside the gene matches: 10. Germline V gene sequence: CDR1 SGHNT, CDR2 YYREEE (reference sequence). This chain's CDR3 is CASSLEQGVDSNTQYF. The CDR3 DNA reads as TGTGCCAGCAGCTTGGAACAGGGGGTCGACTCAAATACGCAGTATTTT.

V and J are TRBV25-1 and TRBJ2-1, with 8 bases identical to TRBD2. The CDR3 runs 17 residues. Looked up from germline, CDR1 is MGHDK and CDR2 is SYGVNS. The V segment lost 5 bases and the J segment 0 bases; nucleotides outside the gene matches: 9. The CDR3 loop reads CASSSGRDPISYNEQFF. In DNA, the CDR3 is TGTGCCAGCAGTAGCGGGAGAGACCCTATCTCCTACAATGAGCAGTTCTTC.

The chain joins TRBV19 to TRBJ1-5, with D perhaps matching TRBD1 (5 bases). The CDR3 is 15 amino acids. V shed 2 bases and J shed 4 bases, with 12 bases lying between them. The germline V gene has CDR1 LNHDA and CDR2 SQIVND (reference sequence). CDR3 in amino acids: CASSIKGLGNQPQHF. In nucleotides, the CDR3 is TGTGCCAGTAGTATAAAGGGGTTGGGAAATCAGCCCCAGCATTTT. The full variable domain, rest sourced from reference TRBV19 and TRBJ1-5, is DGGITQSPKYLFRKEGQNVTLSCEQNLNHDAMYWYRQDPGQGLRLIYYSQIVNDFQKGDIAEGYSVSREKKESFPLTVTSAQKNPTAFYLCASSIKGLGNQPQHFGDGTRLSIL.

This clone was recorded once. The chain carries TRBV28 and TRBJ2-1; TRBD1 is a possible D gene (6 bases). V gave up 1 base and J gave up 6 bases, with 13 bases separating them. CDR1 and CDR2 from the germline V gene are MDHEN and SYDVKM. The CDR3 has 15 residues. CDR3 amino acids: CASSLLGQGSNEQFF. Here the CDR3 DNA reads TGTGCCAGCAGTTTATTAGGCCAGGGGAGCAATGAGCAGTTCTTC.

CDR3 residues: CASSLSMGARQETQYF. The CDR3 region has the DNA TGTGCCAGCAGTTTATCGATGGGGGCCCGCCAAGAGACCCAGTACTTC. The chain joins TRBV27 to TRBJ2-5, with a possible D match to TRBD1 (6 bases). There are 16 residues in the CDR3. V was cut by 0 bases and J by 1 base, with 12 bases left in between. The germline V gene has CDR1 MNHEY and CDR2 SMNVEV (reference sequence).

The V and J genes are TRBV11-3 and TRBJ2-3; a possible D gene is TRBD1 (6 bases). Germline CDR1 and CDR2: SGHNT and YENEEA. Trimming cost V 5 bases and J 6 bases, with 12 bases left between them. The CDR3 is 13 residues long. CDR3 amino acids: CASSPPGVDTQYF. CDR3 sequence (DNA): TGTGCCAGCAGCCCTCCAGGGGTCGATACGCAGTATTTT.

This rearrangement joins TRBV3-1 (or the pseudogene TRBV3-2) to TRBJ2-1; TRBD1 agrees at 7 bases. J gave up 2 bases and V 4 bases, and 5 bases lay outside the gene matches. The length of the CDR3 is 15 residues. CDR1 and CDR2 (germline): LGHDT, YNNKEL (reference sequence). The CDR3 here is CASSPEGGAYNEQFF. The CDR3 DNA sequence: TGTGCCAGCAGCCCCGAAGGGGGCGCCTACAATGAGCAGTTCTTC.

The rearrangement joins TRBV6-4 to TRBJ1-2; no clear D gene. From germline, CDR1 is MRHNA and CDR2 SNTAGT. This CDR3 comprises 15 residues. The V gene lost 5 bases and the J gene lost 1 base, with 14 bases spanning the gap. The CDR3 here is CASSPRQASNYGYTF. DNA of the CDR3: TGTGCCAGCAGTCCCCGGCAGGCGAGTAACTATGGCTACACCTTC.